The entry below gives a single T cell receptor (beta chain) sequence along with its context. This sample stems from a study of blood T cell repertoires in COVID-19. Overall study: The samples span acute and convalescent COVID-19 from the United States, Italy and Spain.

Germline CDR1 and CDR2: MNHEY and SVGAGI. Unmatched junction bases numbered 5, after V lost 2 bases and J lost 3 bases. The CDR3 length is 15 residues. The assay was immunoSEQ multiplex PCR, and TCRdb's table has in-frame clones only and misses some. The table shows a few hundred thousand clones, with 85% to 90% occurring only once. Sample: PBMCs or T cells enriched from blood (not recorded which). This chain connects TRBV6-5 to TRBJ2-7; 9 nucleotides match TRBD1. The receptor was isolated from a woman between 18 and 29 years old who had recovered from COVID-19. CDR3 nucleotides: TGTGCCAGCAGTTACCGGGACAGGGTTGTCTACGAGCAGTACTTC. Translated, it gives CASSYRDRVVYEQYF.